This entry lists 15 T cell receptor beta chains sequenced from one sample in a study of T cells in localized non-small cell lung cancer. The repertoire was sequenced with immunoSEQ multiplex PCR; TCRdb's copy has only in-frame clones and lacks some. The sample has roughly 58,000 clones; roughly 80% are singletons. Source: PBMCs, taken before any cancer treatment. Every receptor here comes from a man aged 35-69 years with stage II lung adenocarcinoma.

CDR3 in DNA: TGTGCCAGTAGTGCCAACAGGGGTGCCACCGGGGAGCTGTTTTTT. Translation: CASSANRGATGELFF. The J gene is TRBJ2-2, the V gene TRBV19, with 7 bases lining up with TRBD1. The CDR3 is made up of 15 amino acids. V trimming: 5 bases; J trimming: 4 bases; junction bases outside the gene matches: 7. CDR1 is LNHDA, CDR2 SQIVND, per germline (reference sequence). The full variable domain, with the rest looked up from reference TRBV19 and TRBJ2-2, is DGGITQSPKYLFRKEGQNVTLSCEQNLNHDAMYWYRQDPGQGLRLIYYSQIVNDFQKGDIAEGYSVSREKKESFPLTVTSAQKNPTAFYLCASSANRGATGELFFGEGSRLTVL.

In its sample, this clone was seen a few times. V gene TRBV5-6 combines with J gene TRBJ1-1; D gene ambiguous. The ends were cut back, 2 bases at V and 4 bases at J, with 9 bases in the middle. Looked up from germline, CDR1 is SGHDT and CDR2 is YYEEEE. There are 13 residues in the CDR3. DNA for the CDR3: TGTGCCAGCAGCTTTCAGACGGGCACTGAAGCTTTCTTT. Its protein product is CASSFQTGTEAFF.

This chain connects TRBV19 to TRBJ2-7; 8 bases agree with TRBD1. Germline V lookup: CDR1 LNHDA, CDR2 SQIVND (reference sequence). The trim removed 2 bases at V and 12 bases at J, leaving 18 bases unmatched. This CDR3 contains 16 residues. The CDR3 DNA reads TGTGCCAGTAGTATATCCCCGACCGGGACAGGCCCGATATTGTACTTC. Translating it yields CASSISPTGTGPILYF.

The J gene is TRBJ2-7, the V gene TRBV4-1; possibly TRBD1 for D (5 bases). CDR1 is MGHRA and CDR2 is YSYEKL in the germline V gene. The CDR3 runs 15 residues. V gave up 4 bases and J gave up 3 bases, with 16 bases separating them. CDR3 nucleotide sequence: TGCGCCAGCAGCCTTGAGAGCAGGGCGATCTACGAGCAGTACTTC. It is translated as CASSLESRAIYEQYF.

This clone was found once. V usage is TRBV7-9 and J usage is TRBJ2-5, with D maybe TRBD1 (5 bases). The CDR3 runs 13 residues. The ends were cut back, 5 bases at V and 3 bases at J, with 10 bases in the middle. Germline lookup yields CDR1 SEHNR and CDR2 FQNEAQ (reference sequence). The CDR3 region is CASSRTREETQYF. CDR3 DNA: TGTGCCAGCAGCCGGACACGAGAAGAGACCCAGTACTTC.

This clone was counted once. The V gene is TRBV7-2, the J gene TRBJ2-1; D might be TRBD2 (5 bases). V lost 3 bases, J lost 0 bases, and 12 bases lay in between. Germline V lookup: CDR1 SGHTA, CDR2 FQGNSA. The CDR3 consists of 16 residues. The CDR3 loop reads CASSFSGSSSYNEQFF. For the CDR3, the DNA is TGTGCCAGCAGCTTTTCGGGGTCTAGCTCCTACAATGAGCAGTTCTTC.

This clone was found a few times. The V and J genes are TRBV19 and TRBJ1-1; D not resolved. Trimming removed 7 bases at V and 1 base at J, with 7 bases between. Germline CDR1 LNHDA, CDR2 SQIVND (reference sequence). The CDR3 sequence is 12 residues long. CDR3 bases: TGTGCCAGTACTGAGACGAACACTGAAGCTTTCTTT. This sequence encodes CASTETNTEAFF.

The V call is TRBV5-6, the J call TRBJ1-5; perhaps TRBD1 as D (5 bases). Germline V gives CDR1 SGHDT, CDR2 YYEEEE. Trimming removed 1 base from V and 7 bases from J, with 18 bases in between. The CDR3 totals 16 residues. In nucleotides, the CDR3 is TGTGCCAGCAGCTTGAGAGGACATTTCGCGGAGCAGCCCCAGCATTTT. As protein: CASSLRGHFAEQPQHF.

The genes are TRBV6-5 and TRBJ2-1; 7 nucleotides agree with TRBD1. Losses at the gene ends were 6 bases for V and 13 bases for J; bases not matched to a gene: 15. This CDR3 comprises 14 residues. The germline V gene has CDR1 MNHEY and CDR2 SVGAGI. The CDR3 protein is CASRNPGDRGQQFF. In DNA form, the CDR3 reads TGTGCCAGCAGAAACCCCGGTGATAGGGGGCAACAGTTCTTC.

The chain recombines TRBV19 with TRBJ2-1; 7 nucleotides align to TRBD2. Germline lookup yields CDR1 LNHDA and CDR2 SQIVND (reference sequence). The CDR3 contains 15 residues. V was pared by 3 bases and J by 0 bases, with 2 bases of the junction left unmatched. The CDR3 protein is CASSMGGSSYNEQFF. The CDR3 DNA sequence: TGTGCCAGTAGTATGGGCGGGAGCTCCTACAATGAGCAGTTCTTC.

The chain links TRBV5-1 to TRBJ2-7; 8 positions agree with TRBD1. After removal of 3 bases from V and 5 bases from J, the junction contained 7 bases not matched to a gene. There are 14 residues in the CDR3. Germline CDR1 SGHRS, CDR2 YFSETQ. The CDR3 reads CASSSGGATHEQYF. CDR3 nucleotide sequence: TGCGCCAGCAGCTCAGGGGGCGCAACCCACGAGCAGTACTTC.

CDR3 nucleotide sequence: TGTGCCAGTAGTATAGATTTTATGAACACTGAAGCTTTCTTT. This translates into CASSIDFMNTEAFF. This chain joins TRBV19 and TRBJ1-1; D call uncertain. V gave up 0 bases and J gave up 0 bases, with 5 bases separating them. This CDR3 comprises 14 residues. Germline CDR1 is LNHDA and CDR2 is SQIVND (reference sequence).

The gene calls are TRBV18 and TRBJ2-2, with a tentative D call TRBD2 (5 bases). Deletions cut 3 bases from V and 2 bases from J, with 13 bases between. CDR1 KGHSH and CDR2 LQKENI come from the germline V gene. This CDR3 comprises 16 residues. The CDR3 sequence: CASSPIGLGNTGELFF. The CDR3, as DNA: TGTGCCAGCTCACCCATCGGACTCGGAAACACCGGGGAGCTGTTTTTT.

The rearrangement links TRBV29-1 to TRBJ2-1; the D gene could be TRBD1 or TRBD2 (5 bases each). Trimming stripped 5 bases from V and 3 bases from J, with 11 bases between. The germline gives CDR1 SQVTM, CDR2 ANQGSEA. The CDR3 spans 13 residues. Written as DNA, the CDR3 is TGCAGCGTTTCTCGGGACGTCTACAATGAGCAGTTCTTC. Translation: CSVSRDVYNEQFF.

The V and J genes are TRBV11-3 and TRBJ2-5; possible D gene TRBD2, 6 bases. V lost 5 bases to trimming and J lost 2 bases, with 12 bases between them. CDR3 size: 14 residues. Germline V CDR1 and CDR2: SGHNT, YENEEA. CDR3 bases: TGTGCCAGCAGCCCCCTAGCGATTCAAGAGACCCAGTACTTC. Translation: CASSPLAIQETQYF.